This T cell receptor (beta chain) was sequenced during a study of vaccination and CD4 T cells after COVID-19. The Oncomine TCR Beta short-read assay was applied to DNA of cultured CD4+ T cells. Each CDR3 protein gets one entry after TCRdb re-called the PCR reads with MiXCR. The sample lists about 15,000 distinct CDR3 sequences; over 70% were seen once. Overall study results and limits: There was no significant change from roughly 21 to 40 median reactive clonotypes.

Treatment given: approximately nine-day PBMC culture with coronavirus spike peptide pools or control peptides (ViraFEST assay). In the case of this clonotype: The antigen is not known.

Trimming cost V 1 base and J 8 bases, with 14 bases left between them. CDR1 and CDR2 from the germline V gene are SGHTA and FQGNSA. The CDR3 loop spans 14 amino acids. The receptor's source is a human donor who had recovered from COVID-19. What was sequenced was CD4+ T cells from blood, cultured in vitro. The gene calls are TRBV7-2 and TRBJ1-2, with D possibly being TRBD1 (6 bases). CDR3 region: CASSLGIQGTGYTF. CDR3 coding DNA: TGTGCCAGCAGCTTAGGTATCCAGGGGACGGGCTACACCTTC.